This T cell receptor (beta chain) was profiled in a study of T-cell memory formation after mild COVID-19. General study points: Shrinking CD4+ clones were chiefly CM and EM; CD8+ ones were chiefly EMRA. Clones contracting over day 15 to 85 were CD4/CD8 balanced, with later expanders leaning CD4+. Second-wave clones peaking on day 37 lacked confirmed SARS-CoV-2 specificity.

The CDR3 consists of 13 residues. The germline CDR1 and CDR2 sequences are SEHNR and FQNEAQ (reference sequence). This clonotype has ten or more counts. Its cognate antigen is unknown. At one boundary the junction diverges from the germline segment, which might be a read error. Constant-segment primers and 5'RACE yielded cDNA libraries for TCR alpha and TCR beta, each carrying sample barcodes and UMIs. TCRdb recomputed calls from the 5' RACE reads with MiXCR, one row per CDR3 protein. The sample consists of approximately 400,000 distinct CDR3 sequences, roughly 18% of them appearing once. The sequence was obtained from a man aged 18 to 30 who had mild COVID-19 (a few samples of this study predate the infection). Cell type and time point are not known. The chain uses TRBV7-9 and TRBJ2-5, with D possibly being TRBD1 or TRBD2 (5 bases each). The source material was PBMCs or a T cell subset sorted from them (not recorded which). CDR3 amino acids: CASSLAFRDVVCF. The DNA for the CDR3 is TGTGCCAGCAGCTTAGCCTTCCGGGACGTAGTATGCTTC. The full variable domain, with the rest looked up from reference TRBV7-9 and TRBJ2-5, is DTGVSQNPRHKITKRGQNVTFRCDPISEHNRLYWYRQTLGQGPEFLTYFQNEAQLEKSRLLSDRFSAERPKGSFSTLEIQRTEQGDSAMYLCASSLAFRDVVCFGPGTRLLVL.